A single sample is the source of the 16 T cell receptor beta chains below, sequenced in a study of beta chain features in type 1 diabetes. All of the isolated RNA was reverse transcribed, so expressed TCRB transcripts were sequenced. Libraries were prepared by immunoSEQ multiplex PCR; TCRdb keeps only in-frame clonotypes and omits some of them. The sample records 300,000 to 350,000 clones, around 9.7% being singletons. Their antigens remain unidentified. Study-level points and caveats: TCRB CDR3 length was moderately but significantly reduced in all four CD4+ subsets of Type 1 diabetes patients.

Material for sequencing was central memory CD4+ T cells from blood. Receptor source: a man aged 25 to 40 with type 1 diabetes.

The chain employs TRBV30 and TRBJ2-3, with D unresolved. Germline loops: CDR1 GTSNPN, CDR2 SVGIG (reference sequence). The CDR3 sequence is 13 residues long. Trimming took off 3 bases at V and 1 base at J, with 8 bases between the two ends. CDR3: CAWRWLRTDTQYF. DNA for the CDR3: TGTGCCTGGAGGTGGCTTCGCACAGATACGCAGTATTTT.

The chain recombines TRBV30 with TRBJ2-7, with D possibly being TRBD2 (6 bases). Trimming took off 1 base at V and 5 bases at J, with 15 bases between the two ends. Germline V CDR1 and CDR2: GTSNPN, SVGIG (reference sequence). The CDR3 totals 14 residues. In DNA form, the CDR3 reads TGTGCCTGGAGTGGTACTGGAGGCGGGGACGAGCAGTACTTC. This sequence encodes CAWSGTGGGDEQYF.

This clone occurred many times. The chain carries TRBV9 and TRBJ1-6; D is possibly TRBD1 (6 bases). V was clipped by 3 bases and J by 9 bases, with 16 bases between them. The germline CDR1 and CDR2 sequences are SGDLS and YYNGEE. The CDR3 covers 15 residues. CDR3 in DNA: TGTGCCAGCAGCGCTACAGGGAGAACAAGTTCACCCCTCCACTTT. Protein: CASSATGRTSSPLHF.

The chain recombines TRBV7-2 with TRBJ2-1, with D uncertain. Germline CDR1 is SGHTA and CDR2 is FQGNSA. The CDR3 is 11 residues long. The V end was cut by 5 bases, the J end by 7 bases, with 6 bases between. This chain's CDR3 is CASSDVNEQFF. CDR3 DNA: TGTGCCAGCAGCGACGTAAATGAGCAGTTCTTC.

This clone was detected many times. The genes are TRBV7-2 and TRBJ1-3; D gene uncertain. The CDR3 covers 15 residues. Deletions cut 5 bases from V and 0 bases from J, with 11 bases between. Germline V gene lookup returns CDR1 SGHTA and CDR2 FQGNSA. The CDR3 nucleotides are TGTGCCAGCAGCCTTCAGCTTGTCTCTGGAAACACCATATATTTT. This gives the protein CASSLQLVSGNTIYF.

The J gene is TRBJ1-1, the V gene TRBV30; D uncertain. Germline V gene lookup returns CDR1 GTSNPN and CDR2 SVGIG (reference sequence). The CDR3 consists of 12 residues. The V and J ends lost 0 bases and 6 bases respectively, with 8 bases between them. As DNA, the CDR3 is TGTGCCTGGAGTGTAGGAGTCCCTGAAGCTTTCTTT. Translated, it gives CAWSVGVPEAFF.

The J gene is TRBJ1-5, the V gene TRBV2; tentative D call: TRBD1 (5 bases). This CDR3 region has 16 residues. Per the germline V gene, CDR1 is SNHLY and CDR2 is FYNNEI. Deletions cut 3 bases from V and 7 bases from J, with 19 bases between. CDR3 loop: CASSELAGSQGQPQHF. DNA for the CDR3: TGTGCCAGCAGTGAGCTGGCGGGGAGTCAGGGCCAGCCCCAGCATTTT. Combining the CDR3 with reference TRBV2 and TRBJ1-5 gives the whole variable domain EPEVTQTPSHQVTQMGQEVILRCVPISNHLYFYWYRQILGQKVEFLVSFYNNEISEKSEIFDDQFSVERPDGSNFTLKIRSTKLEDSAMYFCASSELAGSQGQPQHFGDGTRLSIL.

This clone was seen only a few times. In DNA, the CDR3 is TGTGCGAGGACCTATCAGCCCCAGCATTTT. Translated: CARTYQPQHF. The V call is TRBV6-6, the J call TRBJ1-5; D is unresolved. Germline V CDR1 and CDR2: MNHNY, SVGAGI (reference sequence). This CDR3 is 10 amino acids long.

The CDR3, as DNA: TGTGCCAGCAGACTGACAGGGGTCAACTCCTACGAGCAGTACTTC. Translation: CASRLTGVNSYEQYF. This chain connects TRBV7-9 to TRBJ2-7; 8 bases are shared with TRBD1. CDR1 is SEHNR, CDR2 FQNEAQ, per germline (reference sequence). V lost 6 bases to trimming and J lost 0 bases; unmatched junction nucleotides: 7. The CDR3 contains 15 residues.

The V gene is TRBV18, the J gene TRBJ1-2; tentative D call: TRBD1 (6 bases). In germline, CDR1 is KGHSH, CDR2 LQKENI. V was cut by 3 bases and J by 4 bases, with 12 bases left in between. CDR3 length: 14 residues. CDR3 amino acids: CASSPNQDSYGYTF. In nucleotides, the CDR3 is TGTGCCAGCTCACCCAATCAGGACAGCTATGGCTACACCTTC.

This clone was counted at least ten times. The chain carries TRBV7-9 and TRBJ1-5, with D unclear. The CDR3 is made up of 13 amino acids. The V gene lost 2 bases and the J gene lost 6 bases, with 8 bases spanning the gap. The V gene's germline CDR1 is SEHNR and CDR2 FQNEAQ (reference sequence). The CDR3 is CASSLNPGQPQHF. The CDR3 DNA is TGTGCCAGCAGCTTAAATCCGGGTCAGCCCCAGCATTTT.

A few counts support this clone. The CDR3 nucleotides are TGCAGCGTAAGGACTAGCGGGGGCAATGAGCAGTTCTTC. Translated: CSVRTSGGNEQFF. The chain joins TRBV29-1 to TRBJ2-1, with 13 bases that match TRBD2. This CDR3 is built from 13 residues. Germline lookup yields CDR1 SQVTM and CDR2 ANQGSEA. Losses at the gene ends were 6 bases for V and 6 bases for J; bases not matched to a gene: 2.

As DNA, the CDR3 is TGTGCCAGCAGTGATATCGGCGGTTACAATGAGCAGTTCTTC. Translating gives CASSDIGGYNEQFF. V usage is TRBV2 and J usage is TRBJ2-1; D is undetermined. This CDR3 contains 14 residues. Germline CDR1 and CDR2: SNHLY and FYNNEI. The V end lost 3 bases, the J end lost 4 bases, and 10 bases lay between the germline ends.

This clone showed up just a few times. The genes are TRBV7-2 and TRBJ2-6; weak D call: TRBD2 (6 bases). Germline CDR1 reads SGHTA; CDR2 reads FQGNSA. Trimming pared 11 bases from V and 10 bases from J, leaving 12 bases between. CDR3 length equals 11 residues. The CDR3: CAVAAGNVLTF. The CDR3 nucleotides read TGTGCCGTCGCGGCGGGGAACGTCCTGACTTTC.

The genes are TRBV5-6 and TRBJ1-3; D is unclear. CDR1 SGHDT and CDR2 YYEEEE come from the germline V gene. V lost 4 bases to trimming and J lost 0 bases, with 17 bases between them. CDR3 size: 17 residues. CDR3 residues: CASSAFRYESSGNTIYF. DNA of the CDR3: TGTGCCAGCAGCGCGTTTCGTTACGAAAGCTCTGGAAACACCATATATTTT.

Many counts were recorded for this clone. V usage is TRBV7-2 and J usage is TRBJ2-6; D is unresolved. The V gene lost 1 base and the J gene lost 4 bases, with 8 bases spanning the gap. The germline V gene has CDR1 SGHTA and CDR2 FQGNSA. The CDR3 length is 15 residues. DNA for the CDR3: TGTGCCAGCAGCTTAGGCACAGCAGGGGCCAACGTCCTGACTTTC. Encoded protein: CASSLGTAGANVLTF.